Here is one T cell receptor beta chain with its context. Original processing notes: Amplification from reference gene primers served as the basis for estimated nucleated cell counts. Sequencing was performed with immunoSEQ multiplex PCR; in TCRdb, only in-frame clones are kept and a portion is missing. From that table come the V and J calls and clone size; the DNA was used to work out D and trimming. The table shows tens of thousands of clones, with 60% to 75% occurring only once. The CDR3 contains 14 residues. Germline assignment: CDR1 SGHTA and CDR2 FQGNSA. Trimming took off 5 bases at V and 4 bases at J, with 14 bases between the two ends. These data are taken from a study of blood T cell repertoires in COVID-19. Looking at the study overall: Researchers got acute and convalescent COVID-19 samples from the United States, Italy and Spain. Sources were T cells, B-cell-depleted T cells, or PBMCs; the material itself was cDNA or gDNA.

The sequencing sample was made of peripheral blood. The TCR was taken from a woman of 80 years or more with acute or convalescent COVID-19. The J gene is TRBJ1-1, the V gene TRBV7-2, with TRBD1 as a possible D gene (5 bases). CDR3 sequence: CASSTSGSGTEAFF. The DNA of the CDR3 is TGTGCCAGCAGCACCTCAGGGTCGGGCACTGAAGCTTTCTTT.